These 18 T cell receptor beta chains were sequenced from one sample in a study of blood T cell repertoires in COVID-19 (dated by TCRdb to about 2020). Receptor libraries were prepared by the immunoSEQ multiplex PCR assay. TCRdb obtained this table from immuneACCESS and retained in-frame rearrangements with V and J assigned. These tables miss some clones; where compared with another copy, unresolved V genes account for less than half of the shortfall, and the remainder is unexplained. The sample table contains roughly 340,000 clones; only one count was recorded for 87% of them. Jointly, the top ten make up 1.5% to 2% of the sample. The sequencing input was PBMCs or T cells enriched from blood (not recorded which). The receptors stem from a man aged 40-50 years in a cohort exposed to, infected with or recovered from COVID-19 (not recorded which).

The rearrangement links TRBV5-1 to TRBJ2-7; D not certain. CDR1 and CDR2 (germline): SGHRS, YFSETQ. V was clipped by 4 bases and J by 3 bases, with 11 bases between them. This CDR3 contains 13 residues. The DNA for the CDR3 is TGCGCCAGCAGCCCCAGTACCAGCTACGAGCAGTACTTC. Protein sequence: CASSPSTSYEQYF.

This clone was recorded only once. The V gene is TRBV30, the J gene TRBJ2-4, with D possibly matching TRBD1 (5 bases). V shed 3 bases and J shed 3 bases, with 12 bases lying between them. CDR3 size: 14 residues. Germline V gene data show CDR1 as GTSNPN and CDR2 as SVGIG (reference sequence). The CDR3 spells CAWRLWGGKNIQYF. CDR3 nucleotide sequence: TGTGCCTGGAGGTTGTGGGGCGGCAAAAACATTCAGTACTTC.

This clone was seen a few times. The chain combines TRBV6-5 with TRBJ2-3; 12 nucleotides line up with TRBD2. Germline lookup yields CDR1 MNHEY and CDR2 SVGAGI. Germline trimming cut 5 bases from V and 4 bases from J; bases unmatched to any gene: 4. The CDR3 is 15 residues long. This chain's CDR3 is CASSTTSGSADTQYF. The CDR3 region has the DNA TGTGCCAGCAGTACGACTAGCGGGAGTGCAGATACGCAGTATTTT.

The J gene is TRBJ1-3, the V gene TRBV6-5; unclear D gene. V lost 7 bases, J lost 0 bases, and 13 bases lay in between. The CDR3 consists of 15 residues. The germline gives CDR1 MNHEY, CDR2 SVGAGI. CDR3 in amino acids: CASTLGSSSGNTIYF. CDR3 in DNA: TGTGCCAGCACCTTGGGCAGCAGCTCTGGAAACACCATATATTTT.

The chain joins TRBV30 to TRBJ2-3; 7 bases fit TRBD1. Germline loops: CDR1 GTSNPN, CDR2 SVGIG (reference sequence). Trimming at V came to 0 bases and at J to 6 bases, leaving 6 bases not matched to a gene. This CDR3 has 14 residues. CDR3 sequence: CAWSVSGGRDTQYF. CDR3 bases: TGTGCCTGGAGTGTTTCAGGGGGTCGGGATACGCAGTATTTT.

This rearrangement joins TRBV3-1 (or the pseudogene TRBV3-2) to TRBJ2-1, with 11 bases that match TRBD2. Germline loops: CDR1 LGHDT, CDR2 YNNKEL (reference sequence). The CDR3 has 18 residues. V was pared by 1 base and J by 7 bases, with 12 bases of the junction left unmatched. The CDR3 region is CASSQGRRLAGSGNEQFF. The DNA for the CDR3 is TGTGCCAGCAGCCAAGGAAGACGACTAGCGGGATCTGGAAATGAGCAGTTCTTC.

The chain couples TRBV7-2 to TRBJ2-5, with 13 bases aligning to TRBD2. CDR3 length: 16 residues. J was trimmed by 4 bases and V by 6 bases; bases with no gene match: 8. CDR1 SGHTA and CDR2 FQGNSA come from the germline V gene. The CDR3 coding sequence is TGTGCCAGCAGTTCTATCGGACTAGCGGGAGTAGAGACCCAGTACTTC. Translated: CASSSIGLAGVETQYF.

The chain recombines TRBV19 with TRBJ1-2, with TRBD1 matching 8 bases. Losses at the gene ends were 6 bases for V and 2 bases for J; bases not matched to a gene: 5. Germline V lookup: CDR1 LNHDA, CDR2 SQIVND (reference sequence). This CDR3 has 14 amino acids. The DNA of the CDR3 is TGTGCCAGTAGGAACCGGGACAGGAACTATGGCTACACCTTC. Amino acids: CASRNRDRNYGYTF.

V and J are TRBV4-2 and TRBJ2-1, with TRBD1 identical over 9 bases. This CDR3 comprises 18 residues. The germline V gene has CDR1 LGHNA and CDR2 YNFKEQ. V dropped 3 bases and J dropped 0; count of bases not matched to a gene: 9. The CDR3 bases are TGTGCCAGCAGCCACCCGGGACAGGGTACCAGCTCCTACAATGAGCAGTTCTTC. This sequence encodes CASSHPGQGTSSYNEQFF.

The chain is built from TRBV10-2 and TRBJ1-5; unclear D gene. The V and J ends lost 4 bases and 9 bases respectively, with 10 bases between them. Germline CDR1 WSHSY, CDR2 SAAADI. The CDR3 totals 12 residues. The CDR3 here is CASSARSGPQHF. The DNA for the CDR3 is TGCGCCAGCAGTGCTAGGTCGGGGCCCCAGCATTTT.

V is TRBV18 and J is TRBJ2-7; TRBD1 matches 9 bases. J gave up 0 bases and V 3 bases, and 3 bases lay outside the gene matches. Germline-derived CDR1 and CDR2 are KGHSH and LQKENI. This CDR3 contains 15 residues. The CDR3 is CASSPRDRDSYEQYF. In DNA form, the CDR3 reads TGTGCCAGCTCACCTCGGGACAGGGACTCCTACGAGCAGTACTTC.

This rearrangement joins TRBV6-5 to TRBJ2-5; 8 bases line up with TRBD2. CDR1 MNHEY and CDR2 SVGAGI come from the germline V gene. The V gene end was trimmed by 4 bases and the J gene end by 7 bases; junction bases not matched to a gene: 14. CDR3 length: 16 amino acids. The CDR3, as DNA: TGTGCCAGCAGTTCATCGAGAGGTAGCGGGGTCCGGACCCAGTACTTC. Translation: CASSSSRGSGVRTQYF.

The chain employs TRBV6-5 and TRBJ1-1, with D perhaps matching TRBD1 (6 bases). The CDR3 is 14 residues long. Trimming took 6 bases from V and 1 from J, leaving 12 bases between them. CDR1 is MNHEY and CDR2 is SVGAGI in the germline V gene. CDR3 in DNA: TGTGCCAGCAGACCTCAGGGGAAGAACACTGAAGCTTTCTTT. This sequence encodes CASRPQGKNTEAFF.

The chain carries TRBV6-2 or TRBV6-3 and TRBJ2-7, with D perhaps TRBD1 (6 bases). This CDR3 has 14 amino acids. Trimming left V 6 bases short and J 1 base short, with 13 bases between. The germline V gene has CDR1 MNHEY and CDR2 SVGEGT. CDR3 sequence: CASSRDRNSYEQYF. The CDR3 DNA reads as TGTGCCAGCAGCCGTGACAGGAATTCCTACGAGCAGTACTTC.

V and J are TRBV27 and TRBJ2-2; 10 bases fit TRBD1. Germline CDR1 is MNHEY and CDR2 is SMNVEV (reference sequence). CDR3 size: 15 residues. V dropped 5 bases and J dropped 2; count of bases not matched to a gene: 2. The CDR3 region is CASSLTGGNTGELFF. CDR3 DNA sequence: TGTGCCAGCAGTCTGACAGGGGGCAACACCGGGGAGCTGTTTTTT.

The chain employs TRBV9 and TRBJ1-4; D is unresolved. The CDR3 consists of 15 residues. Germline CDR1 reads SGDLS; CDR2 reads YYNGEE. V lost 3 bases and J 5 bases, leaving 14 bases between the germline ends. This CDR3 reads CASSARTGVNEKLFF. In DNA, the CDR3 is TGTGCCAGCAGCGCCCGGACCGGGGTAAATGAAAAACTGTTTTTT.

This chain joins TRBV7-6 and TRBJ2-1, with TRBD2 identical over 8 bases. Trimming removed 1 base from V and 6 bases from J; junction bases left unmatched: 5. The CDR3 sequence is 15 residues long. Germline values: CDR1 SGHVS, CDR2 FNYEAQ. As DNA, the CDR3 is TGTGCCAGCAGCTTAGGGGGACTAGGAGGCAATGAGCAGTTCTTC. Translation: CASSLGGLGGNEQFF.

This clone was detected only once. The gene calls are TRBV24-1 and TRBJ2-5; 7 nucleotides align to TRBD1. J lost 0 bases, V lost 4 bases, and 16 bases had no gene match. Germline CDR1 is KGHDR and CDR2 is SFDVKD. The CDR3 is 19 amino acids. In DNA, the CDR3 is TGTGCCACCAGTGACTATAGGACAGGAGGCTCCTTGTACCAAGAGACCCAGTACTTC. It encodes CATSDYRTGGSLYQETQYF.